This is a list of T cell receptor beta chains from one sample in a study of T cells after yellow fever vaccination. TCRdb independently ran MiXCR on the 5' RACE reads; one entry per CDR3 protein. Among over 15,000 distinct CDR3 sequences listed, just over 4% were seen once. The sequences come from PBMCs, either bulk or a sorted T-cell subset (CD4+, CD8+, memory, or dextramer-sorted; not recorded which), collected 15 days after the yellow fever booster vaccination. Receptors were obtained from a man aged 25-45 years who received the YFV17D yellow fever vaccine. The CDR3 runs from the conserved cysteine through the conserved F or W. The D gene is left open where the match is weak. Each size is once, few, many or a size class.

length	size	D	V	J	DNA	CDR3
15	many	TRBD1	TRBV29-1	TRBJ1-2	TGCAGCGTTGGGACGGGACAGGGGATCAAAGCTGGCTACACCTTC	CSVGTGQGIKAGYTF
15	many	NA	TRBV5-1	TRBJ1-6	TGCGCCAGCAGCTTGGGGACAGCTATTAATTCACCCCTCCACTTT	CASSLGTAINSPLHF
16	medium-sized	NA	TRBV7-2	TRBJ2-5	TGTGCCAGCAGCCCTACCTGGGTTACCCCGCAAGAGACCCAGTACTTC	CASSPTWVTPQETQYF
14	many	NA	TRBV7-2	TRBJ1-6	TGTGCCAGCAGCTTAGTGACAGAGAATTCACCCCTCCACTTT	CASSLVTENSPLHF
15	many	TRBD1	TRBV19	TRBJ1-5	TGTGCCAGTTCGACGCCGACAGGGGCTAAGCAGCCCCAGCATTTT	CASSTPTGAKQPQHF
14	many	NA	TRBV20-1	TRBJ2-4	TGCAGTGCTAGAGATTGGGACCCCAAAAACATTCAGTACTTC	CSARDWDPKNIQYF
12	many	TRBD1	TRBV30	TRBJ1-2	TGTGCCTGGATCACAGGGGGCAGTGGCTACACCTTC	CAWITGGSGYTF
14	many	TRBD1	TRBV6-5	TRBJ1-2	TGTGCCAGCAGTCCGGACAGGGCCCTTTATGGCTACACCTTC	CASSPDRALYGYTF
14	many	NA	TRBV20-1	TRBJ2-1	TGCAGTGCTACGCAGGGTGTCGGAGGCTATGAGCAGTTCTTC	CSATQGVGGYEQFF
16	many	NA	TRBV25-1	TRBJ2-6	TGTGCCAGCAGTGAGTCAGGGGTTTCTGGGGCCAACGTCCTGACTTTC	CASSESGVSGANVLTF
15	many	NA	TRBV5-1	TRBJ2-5	TGCGCCAGCATATCCGGCCAGGGTAGCCAAGAGACCCAGTACTTC	CASISGQGSQETQYF
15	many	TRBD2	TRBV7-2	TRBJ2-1	TGTGCCAGCAGCTCAACTAGCGGGAGGTCCCTGGAGCAGTTCTTC	CASSSTSGRSLEQFF
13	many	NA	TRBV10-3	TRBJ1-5	TGTGCCATCAGTGAGTCTAGTAATCAGCCCCAGCATTTT	CAISESSNQPQHF
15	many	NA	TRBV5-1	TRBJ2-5	TGCGCCAGCAGGACCGGGACGGTGGGGCAAGAGACCCAGTACTTC	CASRTGTVGQETQYF
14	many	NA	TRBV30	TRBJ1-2	TGTGCCTGGACAGGGTCGCCCCTCTCTTATGGCTACACCTTC	CAWTGSPLSYGYTF
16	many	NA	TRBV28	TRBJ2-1	TGTGCCAGCAGTCCGGGGCTCCTCTTGTTGGCGGATGAGCAGTTCTTC	CASSPGLLLLADEQFF
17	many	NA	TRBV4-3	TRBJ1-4	TGCGCCAGCAGCCAAGATATAGCGGTTGCAACTAATGAAAAACTGTTTTTT	CASSQDIAVATNEKLFF
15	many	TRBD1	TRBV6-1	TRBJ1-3	TGTGCCAGCACCGAAGGACAGGGGAATGGAAACACCATATATTTT	CASTEGQGNGNTIYF
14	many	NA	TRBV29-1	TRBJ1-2	TGCAGCGTTGAAGAGCCAGAGAACAACTATGGCTACACCTTC	CSVEEPENNYGYTF
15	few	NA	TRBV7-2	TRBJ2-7	TGTGCCAGCAGTCCGATTGGGACACCCCTTTGGGAGCAGTACTTC	CASSPIGTPLWEQYF
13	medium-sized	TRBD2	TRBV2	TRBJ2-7	TGTGCCAGCAGTGATCGGGGGGCCTACGAGCAGTACTTC	CASSDRGAYEQYF
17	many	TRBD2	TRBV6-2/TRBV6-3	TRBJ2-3	TGTGCCAGCAGACGTTACGGGACTAGCGGGATTGGCGATACGCAGTATTTT	CASRRYGTSGIGDTQYF
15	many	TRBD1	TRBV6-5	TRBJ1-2	TGTGCCAGCAGGCCCGGGACAGGGGCGGGTGGTGGCTACACCTTC	CASRPGTGAGGGYTF
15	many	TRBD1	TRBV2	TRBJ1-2	TGTGCCAGCAGTGCCACAGGGGGGGGAATGGGTGGCTACACCTTC	CASSATGGGMGGYTF
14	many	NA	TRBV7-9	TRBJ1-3	TGTGCCAGCAGCCAAGTGATCGATGGAAACACCATATATTTT	CASSQVIDGNTIYF
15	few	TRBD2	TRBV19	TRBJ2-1	TGTGCCAGTACCTTGACTAGCGGATCTTACAATGAGCAGTTCTTC	CASTLTSGSYNEQFF
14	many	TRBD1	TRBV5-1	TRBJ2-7	TGCGCCAGCAGCCCCGGGACAGGGGGCTACGAGCAGTACTTC	CASSPGTGGYEQYF
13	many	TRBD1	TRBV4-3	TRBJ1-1	TGCGCCAGCAGCCAAGGGCAGGGGGCTGAAGCTTTCTTT	CASSQGQGAEAFF
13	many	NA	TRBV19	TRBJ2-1	TGTGCCAGTAGTCCCCGGGGCGGGAATGAGCAGTTCTTC	CASSPRGGNEQFF
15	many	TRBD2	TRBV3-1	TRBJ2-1	TGTGCCAGCCAACTAGCGGGAGGACAAAACAATGAGCAGTTCTTC	CASQLAGGQNNEQFF
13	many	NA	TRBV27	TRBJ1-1	TGTGCCAGCAGTTTAAGAGACCTAACTGAAGCTTTCTTT	CASSLRDLTEAFF
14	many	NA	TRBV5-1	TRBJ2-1	TGCGCCAGCAGCTTGGGGTCGTTCTACAATGAGCAGTTCTTC	CASSLGSFYNEQFF
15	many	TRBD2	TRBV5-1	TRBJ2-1	TGCGCCAGCAGCCTGGCTAGCGGGAATAGAGGTGAGCAGTTCTTC	CASSLASGNRGEQFF
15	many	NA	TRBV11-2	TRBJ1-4	TGTGCCAGCAGCTCCCCTCGGGGCCGGGGAGAAAAACTGTTTTTT	CASSSPRGRGEKLFF
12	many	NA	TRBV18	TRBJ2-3	TGTGCCAGCCGGGAGAGCACAGATACGCAGTATTTT	CASRESTDTQYF
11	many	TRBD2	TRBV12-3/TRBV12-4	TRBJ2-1	TGTGCCAGCAGTTTGGGGACTAGTCAGTTCTTC	CASSLGTSQFF
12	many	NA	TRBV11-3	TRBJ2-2	TGTGCCAGCGCGGGACAGACCGGGGAGCTGTTTTTT	CASAGQTGELFF
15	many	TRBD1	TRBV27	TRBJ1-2	TGTGCCAGCAAAAGGGGGACAGGGGGCGTGGGTGGCTACACCTTC	CASKRGTGGVGGYTF
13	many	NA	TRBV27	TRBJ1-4	TGTGCCAGCGCGCTTGGGCCCACTCTAAAACTGTTTTTT	CASALGPTLKLFF
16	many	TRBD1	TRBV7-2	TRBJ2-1	TGTGCCAGCAGCTCCACAGGGGTCGGTTCCTACAATGAGCAGTTCTTC	CASSSTGVGSYNEQFF
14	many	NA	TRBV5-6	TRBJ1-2	TGTGCCAGCAGCTTGCAGGGTTGGAACTATGGCTACACCTTC	CASSLQGWNYGYTF
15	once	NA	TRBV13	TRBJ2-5	TGTGCCAGCAGCTCAGACGGGACTTCGAGGGAGACCCAGTACTTC	CASSSDGTSRETQYF
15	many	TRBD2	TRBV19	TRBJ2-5	TGTGCCAGTCGACTATCCCTAGCGGGAGTAGAGACCCAGTACTTC	CASRLSLAGVETQYF
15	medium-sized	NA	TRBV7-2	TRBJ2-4	TGTGCCAGCAGCTCCGGACTGCTAGCCAAAAACATTCAGTACTTC	CASSSGLLAKNIQYF
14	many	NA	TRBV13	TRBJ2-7	TGTGCCAGCAGCTTAACAGCGGGTCTCTACGAGCAGTACTTC	CASSLTAGLYEQYF
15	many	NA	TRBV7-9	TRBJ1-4	TGTGCCAGCAGCTTGAGGGAACAGGGAAGTGAAAAACTGTTTTTT	CASSLREQGSEKLFF